This is a list of T cell receptor beta chains from one sample in a study of identical twins. TCRdb itself ran the 5' RACE reads through MiXCR, one entry per CDR3 protein. The data hold just under 550,000 distinct CDR3 sequences, with 13% to 15% observed a single time. The same specimen was also included in a second study, on yellow fever vaccine responses in identical twins.

Sequenced sample: CD4+ T cells sorted from blood. Every receptor here comes from a woman under 30 in good health. Both conserved end residues are part of each CDR3. Each record gives: J gene, V gene, CDR3 protein.

TRBJ2-2 TRBV13 CASSRVGTGELFF
TRBJ2-1 TRBV18 CASSPGSGVDNEQFF
TRBJ2-2 TRBV5-1 CASSPTAVSTGELFF
TRBJ2-1 TRBV29-1 CSGLRTVVSDNEQFF
TRBJ2-4 TRBV7-9 CASSPQASGKAKNIQYF
TRBJ2-2 TRBV19 CASMGGRTGELFF
TRBJ2-5 TRBV20-1 CSARGAGPEETQYF
TRBJ2-3 TRBV12-3/TRBV12-4 CASKLVPSTDTQYF
TRBJ1-2 TRBV24-1 CATSGQRGNGYTF
TRBJ2-7 TRBV29-1 CSAGTAGIEQYF
TRBJ2-2 TRBV29-1 CSVKSGQTGELFF
TRBJ2-1 TRBV5-1 CASSFLGTSMSSYNEQFF
TRBJ2-2 TRBV4-1 CASSPHRGELFF
TRBJ2-5 TRBV5-1 CASSLRSAQETQYF
TRBJ2-1 TRBV20-1 CSARTEGSGSYNEQFF
TRBJ1-2 TRBV6-6 CASSSEASRGYTF
TRBJ2-2 TRBV12-3/TRBV12-4 CASRSTSGTTGELFF
TRBJ2-7 TRBV6-5 CASSYRQPNPPYEQYF
TRBJ2-3 TRBV3-1 CASSQQGTATDTQYF
TRBJ2-2 TRBV20-1 CSASRGDTGELFF
TRBJ1-5 TRBV10-3 CAISESGVGGRVGQPQHF
TRBJ2-5 TRBV13 CASSTSRSRYQETQYF
TRBJ2-1 TRBV10-3 CATQTGDYNEQFF
TRBJ2-3 TRBV12-3/TRBV12-4 CASSSSTSGSGDTQYF
TRBJ1-4 TRBV3-1 CASSQDRQQLTKKLFF
TRBJ2-1 TRBV10-3 CAISESSGTSFYNEQFF
TRBJ1-1 TRBV10-1 CASSERQGRYTEAFF
TRBJ2-7 TRBV20-1 CSARGVESSYEQYF
TRBJ2-5 TRBV20-1 CSAESGYQETQYF
TRBJ2-7 TRBV29-1 CSVEDRKRGNYEQYF